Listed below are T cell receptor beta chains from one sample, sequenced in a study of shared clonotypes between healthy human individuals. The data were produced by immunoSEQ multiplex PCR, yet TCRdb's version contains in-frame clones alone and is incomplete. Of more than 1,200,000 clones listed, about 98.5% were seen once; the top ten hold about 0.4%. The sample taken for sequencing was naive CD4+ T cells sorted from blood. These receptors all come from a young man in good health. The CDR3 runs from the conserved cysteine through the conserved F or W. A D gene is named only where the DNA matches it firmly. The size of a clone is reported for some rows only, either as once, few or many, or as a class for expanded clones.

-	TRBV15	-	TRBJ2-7	CATSRDRGSYEQYF	TGTGCCACCAGCAGAGATCGCGGGTCCTACGAGCAGTACTTC
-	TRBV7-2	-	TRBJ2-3	CASSRDWSTDTQYF	TGTGCCAGCAGCAGGGACTGGAGCACAGATACGCAGTATTTT
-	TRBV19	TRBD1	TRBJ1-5	CASSGQTPGQSNQPQHF	TGTGCCAGTAGTGGCCAAACCCCGGGACAGAGCAATCAGCCCCAGCATTTT
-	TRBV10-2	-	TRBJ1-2	CASSEEGPRQNYGYTF	TGCGCCAGCAGTGAGGAGGGTCCGAGACAAAACTATGGCTACACCTTC
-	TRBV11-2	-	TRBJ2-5	CASSHEETQYF	TGTGCCAGCAGCCACGAAGAGACCCAGTACTTC
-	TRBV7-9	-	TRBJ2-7	CASSGLHPSYEQYF	TGTGCCAGCAGCGGCCTACATCCGTCCTACGAGCAGTACTTC
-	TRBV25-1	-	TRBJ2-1	CASSGDSNEQFF	TGTGCCAGCAGTGGAGACAGCAATGAGCAGTTCTTC
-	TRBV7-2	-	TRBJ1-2	CASSLGGMSFLTF	TGTGCCAGCAGCTTAGGAGGGATGTCCTTTCTCACCTTC
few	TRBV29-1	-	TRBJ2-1	CSVHDNEQFF	TGCAGCGTTCATGACAATGAGCAGTTCTTC
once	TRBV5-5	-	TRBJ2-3	CASSLVGEEDTQYF	TGTGCCAGCAGCTTGGTGGGGGAGGAGGATACGCAGTATTTT
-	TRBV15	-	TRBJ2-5	CATSRGGVGEETQYF	TGTGCCACCAGCAGAGGCGGGGTGGGGGAAGAGACCCAGTACTTC
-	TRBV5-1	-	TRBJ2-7	CASSFVASANSSYEQYF	TGCGCCAGCAGCTTTGTGGCTAGCGCCAATAGCTCCTACGAGCAGTACTTC
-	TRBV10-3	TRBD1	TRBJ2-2	CAISESDRGRMNTGELFF	TGTGCCATCAGTGAGTCGGACAGGGGGCGAATGAACACCGGGGAGCTGTTTTTT
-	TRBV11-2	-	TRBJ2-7	CASSPESGHYEQYF	TGTGCCAGCAGCCCTGAAAGCGGGCACTACGAGCAGTACTTC
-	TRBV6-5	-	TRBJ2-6	CASSSGTGANVLTF	TGTGCCAGCAGTTCCGGTACTGGGGCCAACGTCCTGACTTTC
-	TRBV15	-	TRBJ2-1	CATSRDRAQGSWEQFF	TGTGCCACCAGCAGAGATCGAGCTCAGGGGTCTTGGGAGCAGTTCTTC
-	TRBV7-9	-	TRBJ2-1	CAAVFTEAQFF	TGTGCCGCAGTTTTCACGGAGGCGCAGTTCTTC
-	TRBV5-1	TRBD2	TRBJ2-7	CASSRGTSGFAYEQYF	TGCGCCAGCAGCCGGGGCACTAGCGGGTTTGCCTACGAGCAGTACTTC
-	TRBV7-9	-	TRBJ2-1	CASSLDSYNEQFF	TGTGCCAGCAGCCTTGACAGTTACAATGAGCAGTTCTTC
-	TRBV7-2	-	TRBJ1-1	CASSPTRSTEAFF	TGTGCCAGCAGCCCTACGAGGAGCACTGAAGCTTTCTTT
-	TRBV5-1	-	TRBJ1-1	CASSLVGQATEAFF	TGCGCCAGCAGCTTGGTGGGTCAGGCCACTGAAGCTTTCTTT
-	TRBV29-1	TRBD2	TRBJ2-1	CSGLAGGRSEQFF	TGCAGCGGCTTAGCGGGGGGCCGCAGTGAGCAGTTCTTC
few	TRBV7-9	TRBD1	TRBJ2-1	CASSSEGGQEFF	TGTGCCAGCAGCTCCGAGGGGGGACAGGAGTTCTTC
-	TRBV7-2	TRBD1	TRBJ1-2	CASSINRGRGYTF	TGTGCCAGCAGCATTAACAGGGGCCGGGGCTACACCTTC
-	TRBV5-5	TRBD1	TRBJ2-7	CASSSLGQAYEQYF	TGTGCCAGCAGCTCGTTGGGACAGGCCTACGAGCAGTACTTC
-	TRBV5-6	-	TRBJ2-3	CASSLKVGPGTDTQYF	TGTGCCAGCAGCTTGAAAGTGGGACCAGGCACAGATACGCAGTATTTT
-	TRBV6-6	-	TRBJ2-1	CASWGSSYNEQFF	TGTGCCAGCTGGGGGAGCTCCTACAATGAGCAGTTCTTC
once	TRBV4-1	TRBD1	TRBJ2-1	CASSLPKKGAGDEQFF	TGCGCCAGCAGCCTACCGAAGAAGGGGGCTGGGGATGAGCAGTTCTTC